This T cell receptor beta chain was sequenced in a study of early stage breast cancer tumors. Study outcomes and limitations: Unsorted bulk genomic DNA sequencing lacked pairing and functional marker data.

As regards this clone: Its antigen is unidentified.

Profiled with immunoSEQ multiplex PCR; TCRdb holds only in-frame clones, not every one. The sample has 25,000 to 35,000 clones, less than 75% seen once. This receptor was identified in a person between 50 and 60 years old with breast cancer. Sequenced material: breast tumor tissue.

This CDR3 reads CASSSGTGELFF. The CDR3 DNA follows: TGTGCCAGCAGCTCCGGCACCGGGGAGCTGTTTTTT. The V and J genes are TRBV7-6 and TRBJ2-2; no firm D call. This CDR3 has 12 amino acids. Between the trimmed V and J ends, which lost 4 bases and 4 bases, there was a span of 4 bases. Per the germline V gene, CDR1 is SGHVS and CDR2 is FNYEAQ. The entire variable domain, with the rest obtained from reference TRBV7-6 and TRBJ2-2, is as follows: GAGVSQSPRYKVTKRGQDVALRCDPISGHVSLYWYRQALGQGPEFLTYFNYEAQQDKSGLPNDRFSAERPEGSISTLTIQRTEQRDSAMYRCASSSGTGELFFGEGSRLTVL.